This is a list of T cell receptor beta chains from one sample in a study of T-cell memory formation after mild COVID-19. TCRdb re-called the 5' RACE reads through MiXCR, storing one row per CDR3 protein. Of 90,000 to 120,000 distinct CDR3 sequences in the sample, under 15% were seen once. Sequencing used PBMCs or a T cell subset sorted from them (not recorded which). All receptors come from a man younger than 30 who had mild COVID-19 (a few samples of this study predate the infection). Cell type and time point are not known. Both conserved end residues are part of each CDR3. Fields, in order: D gene, clone size, V gene, J gene, CDR3 protein, CDR3 DNA. D genes are given only for firm matches. Size is stated for part of the rows, as once, few or many counts, or as a class when the clone is expanded.

D gene: .; clone size: many; V gene: TRBV7-8; J gene: TRBJ2-5; CDR3 protein: CASRNIRVGQETQYF; CDR3 DNA: TGTGCCAGCAGAAATATTCGGGTAGGGCAAGAGACCCAGTACTTC
D gene: .; clone size: many; V gene: TRBV5-1; J gene: TRBJ2-1; CDR3 protein: CASSTRGVDEQFF; CDR3 DNA: TGCGCCAGCAGCACTAGGGGAGTGGATGAGCAGTTCTTC
D gene: TRBD2; clone size: few; V gene: TRBV7-6; J gene: TRBJ2-1; CDR3 protein: CASSLLGLAGTYNEQFF; CDR3 DNA: TGTGCCAGCAGCCTCCTGGGGTTAGCGGGAACCTACAATGAGCAGTTCTTC
D gene: .; clone size: .; V gene: TRBV7-9; J gene: TRBJ2-1; CDR3 protein: CASSLERINNEQFF; CDR3 DNA: TGTGCCAGCAGCTTAGAAAGGATAAACAATGAGCAGTTCTTC
D gene: .; clone size: few; V gene: TRBV12-3/TRBV12-4; J gene: TRBJ1-1; CDR3 protein: CASSLSFSPRAFF; CDR3 DNA: TGTGCCAGCAGTTTATCGTTTAGTCCGCGAGCTTTCTTT
D gene: .; clone size: many; V gene: TRBV11-2; J gene: TRBJ2-7; CDR3 protein: CASSLGIPYEQYF; CDR3 DNA: TGTGCCAGCAGCTTAGGCATTCCCTACGAGCAGTACTTC
D gene: .; clone size: few; V gene: TRBV6-6; J gene: TRBJ2-1; CDR3 protein: CASKGPLDEQFF; CDR3 DNA: TGTGCCAGCAAGGGCCCTCTGGATGAGCAGTTCTTC
D gene: TRBD1; clone size: few; V gene: TRBV6-5; J gene: TRBJ1-6; CDR3 protein: CASSYYGTGESPLHF; CDR3 DNA: TGTGCCAGCAGTTATTATGGGACAGGGGAATCACCCCTCCACTTT
D gene: TRBD2; clone size: few; V gene: TRBV6-2/TRBV6-3; J gene: TRBJ2-1; CDR3 protein: CASSPRLAASSYNEQFF; CDR3 DNA: TGTGCCAGCAGTCCAAGACTAGCTGCGAGCTCCTACAATGAGCAGTTCTTC
D gene: TRBD1; clone size: few; V gene: TRBV12-3/TRBV12-4; J gene: TRBJ1-1; CDR3 protein: CASSPPQGATAFF; CDR3 DNA: TGTGCCAGCAGTCCGCCTCAGGGGGCAACAGCTTTCTTT
D gene: .; clone size: .; V gene: TRBV11-2; J gene: TRBJ1-2; CDR3 protein: CASSLVADYGYTF; CDR3 DNA: TGTGCCAGCAGCTTAGTCGCAGACTATGGCTACACCTTC
D gene: .; clone size: .; V gene: TRBV19; J gene: TRBJ1-2; CDR3 protein: CASSMGTGNYGYTF; CDR3 DNA: TGTGCCAGTAGTATGGGGACGGGGAACTATGGCTACACCTTC
D gene: .; clone size: .; V gene: TRBV9; J gene: TRBJ2-1; CDR3 protein: CASSVRVPDEQFF; CDR3 DNA: TGTGCCAGCAGCGTAAGGGTCCCTGATGAGCAGTTCTTC
D gene: .; clone size: many; V gene: TRBV6-1; J gene: TRBJ2-5; CDR3 protein: CASSEPTVQETQYF; CDR3 DNA: TGTGCCAGCAGTGAACCTACAGTACAAGAGACCCAGTACTTC
D gene: TRBD2; clone size: few; V gene: TRBV3-1; J gene: TRBJ2-3; CDR3 protein: CASSQSGGGSTDTQYF; CDR3 DNA: TGTGCCAGCAGCCAAAGCGGGGGGGGAAGCACAGATACGCAGTATTTT
D gene: .; clone size: .; V gene: TRBV2; J gene: TRBJ2-7; CDR3 protein: CASHEGPYEQYF; CDR3 DNA: TGTGCCAGCCATGAGGGCCCCTACGAGCAGTACTTC
D gene: .; clone size: .; V gene: TRBV10-3; J gene: TRBJ1-2; CDR3 protein: CAISGQANYTF; CDR3 DNA: TGTGCCATCAGTGGACAGGCTAACTACACCTTC
D gene: .; clone size: few; V gene: TRBV10-2; J gene: TRBJ2-3; CDR3 protein: CASSVEFSTQYF; CDR3 DNA: TGCGCCAGCAGTGTGGAGTTCTCTACGCAGTATTTT
D gene: .; clone size: .; V gene: TRBV5-1; J gene: TRBJ1-4; CDR3 protein: CASSLGHGGNEKLFF; CDR3 DNA: TGCGCCAGCAGCTTGGGACACGGGGGTAATGAAAAACTGTTTTTT
D gene: .; clone size: few; V gene: TRBV7-9; J gene: TRBJ1-6; CDR3 protein: CASGDGNSPLHF; CDR3 DNA: TGTGCCAGCGGCGACGGTAATTCACCCCTCCACTTT
D gene: .; clone size: few; V gene: TRBV10-2; J gene: TRBJ1-2; CDR3 protein: CASSGVSRQPMNGYTF; CDR3 DNA: TGCGCCAGCAGTGGGGTCTCCAGGCAGCCCATGAATGGCTACACCTTC
D gene: .; clone size: .; V gene: TRBV7-3; J gene: TRBJ2-1; CDR3 protein: CASSALGGLVNEQFF; CDR3 DNA: TGTGCCAGCAGCGCCTTGGGGGGATTAGTCAATGAGCAGTTCTTC
D gene: .; clone size: few; V gene: TRBV2; J gene: TRBJ2-2; CDR3 protein: CASRTTGTSNTGELFF; CDR3 DNA: TGTGCCAGCAGGACCACCGGGACCTCTAACACCGGGGAGCTGTTTTTT
D gene: .; clone size: few; V gene: TRBV11-1; J gene: TRBJ2-3; CDR3 protein: CASSFTRLFTDTQYF; CDR3 DNA: TGTGCCAGCAGCTTCACTCGCCTCTTCACAGATACGCAGTATTTT
D gene: TRBD1; clone size: .; V gene: TRBV19; J gene: TRBJ2-3; CDR3 protein: CASSIQNAGTGDFNTQYF; CDR3 DNA: TGTGCCAGTAGTATCCAAAACGCCGGGACAGGGGATTTTAATACGCAGTATTTT